This entry is about one TCR beta chain. Its antigen is unidentified. At one end the junction does not follow the germline gene, possibly because of a read error. PCR primers comprised 60 Vbeta and 13 Jbeta primers. The method was immunoSEQ multiplex PCR; TCRdb's version includes in-frame clones alone and lacks a portion of them. The sample holds some 150,000 clones; approximately 84% are singletons and the top ten take less than 2.5%. This specimen comes from a study of cytomegalovirus exposure and HLA in healthy donors. For the study at large: Tens of millions of unique TCR sequences came from HLA-typed donors in an early release. Study-level results: Indistinguishability led to the exclusion of some V segments, TRBV6-2 and TRBV6-3 included. It was likely that a cluster of highly shared sequence variants was a sequencing artifact. The authors enumerated under 200 TCR beta chains as linked to cytomegalovirus.

Germline V CDR1 and CDR2: ENHRY, SYGVKD. CDR3 length equals 13 residues. Sequenced input: PBMCs. The clonotype originates from a woman under 30 in good health and CMV-seronegative. The rearrangement joins TRBV10-3 to TRBJ1-2, with 7 bases fitting TRBD1. Here the CDR3 reads CAIGDTGDYGYTF. The DNA of the CDR3 is TGTGCCATCGGTGATACAGGGGACTATGGCTACACCTTC.